This T cell receptor (beta chain) was obtained from a study of shared clonotypes between healthy human individuals. Study-level background: The people who gave samples were a couple of women and a few men aged 18 to 49.

Findings and limits, study-wide: Between a handful of donors, naive CD4 clonotypes were shared at a level of around 4.9%.

On this clone itself: Its antigen is currently unknown.

Sequencing was at deep level. Produced via immunoSEQ multiplex PCR; TCRdb's table is partial and in-frame only. The sample shows some 2,500,000 clones, 90% to 95% of them seen only once. CDR1 and CDR2 (germline): SGHTS, YDEGEE. This CDR3 spans 15 amino acids. Trimming took off 4 bases at V and 9 bases at J, with 20 bases between the two ends. The specimen sequenced was naive CD4+ T cells from PBMCs. As for subset: CD45RA+ positively selected. This clonotype was obtained from a man between 18 and 35 years old in good health. Some clones in this sample may be carry-over from other donors' samples. The genes are TRBV5-8 and TRBJ1-5, with a tentative D call TRBD1 (6 bases). The chain's CDR3 is CASSLIGQPKGPQHF. The CDR3 DNA sequence: TGTGCCAGCAGCCTAATCGGACAGCCCAAGGGGCCCCAGCATTTT.